This T cell receptor beta chain was found in a study of shared clonotypes between healthy human individuals. Study-level findings and limits: Generally, naive subsets (rather than memory subsets) showed larger estimated richness.

About this clone: Its cognate antigen is unknown.

CD4+ cell separation produced CD45RA+ naive and CD45RA-negative memory subsets. This CDR3 is 13 amino acids long. Trimming removed 0 bases from V and 6 bases from J, with 11 bases in between. Germline V gene lookup returns CDR1 GTSNPN and CDR2 SVGIG (reference sequence). The table came from immunoSEQ multiplex PCR; TCRdb's copy has only in-frame clones and leaves some out. Here the sample spans about 2.5 million clones, around 90% being singletons. This chain uses TRBV30 with TRBJ1-1, with D possibly TRBD1 on 5 matching bases. The specimen sequenced was naive CD4+ T cells from PBMCs. As for subset: CD45RA+ positively selected. This clonotype originated in a man between 18 and 29 years old in good health. Some clones in this sample may be carry-over from other donors' samples. CDR3 nucleotide sequence: TGTGCCTGGAGTGTAACATGGGGGTCTGAAGCTTTCTTT. It translates to CAWSVTWGSEAFF.